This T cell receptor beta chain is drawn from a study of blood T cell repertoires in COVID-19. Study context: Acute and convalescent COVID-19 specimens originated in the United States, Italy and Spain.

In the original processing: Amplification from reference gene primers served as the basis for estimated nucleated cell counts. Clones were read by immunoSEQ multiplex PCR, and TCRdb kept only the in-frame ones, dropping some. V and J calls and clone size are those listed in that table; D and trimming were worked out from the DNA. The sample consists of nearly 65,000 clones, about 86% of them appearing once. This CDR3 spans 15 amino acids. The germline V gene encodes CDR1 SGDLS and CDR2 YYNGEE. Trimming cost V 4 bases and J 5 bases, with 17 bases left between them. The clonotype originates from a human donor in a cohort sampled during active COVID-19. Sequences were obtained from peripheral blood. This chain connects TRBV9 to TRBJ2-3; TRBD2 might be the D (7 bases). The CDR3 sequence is CASSRREGGLDTQYF. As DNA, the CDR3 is TGTGCCAGCAGCCGGAGGGAGGGGGGTTTAGATACGCAGTATTTT. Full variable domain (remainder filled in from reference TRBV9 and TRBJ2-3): DSGVTQTPKHLITATGQRVTLRCSPRSGDLSVYWYQQSLDQGLQFLIQYYNGEERAKGNILERFSAQQFPDLHSELNLSSLELGDSALYFCASSRREGGLDTQYFGPGTRLTVL.